These 31 T cell receptor beta chains originate from one sample sequenced in a study of T cell changes during pregnancy in multiple sclerosis. Using immunoSEQ multiplex PCR, the repertoire was profiled, and TCRdb retains in-frame clones only, with some absent. The sample contains about 51,000 clones, approximately 94% of which appear only once. The specimen comprised CD4+ T cells from peripheral blood mononuclear cells, sampled in the second trimester of pregnancy. The receptor set was obtained from a female donor with multiple sclerosis, enrolled in a pregnancy study.

The chain employs TRBV7-8 and TRBJ1-3, with TRBD1 matching over 12 bases. After removal of 0 bases from V and 9 bases from J, the junction contained 6 bases not matched to a gene. The CDR3 runs to 16 residues. Germline V CDR1 and CDR2: SGHVS, FQNEAQ. The CDR3 nucleotides read TGTGCCAGCAGCTTAGCCGGGACAGGGGGCGTCGGCACCATATATTTT. Translating it yields CASSLAGTGGVGTIYF.

The genes are TRBV9 and TRBJ2-3, with 8 bases that match TRBD2. The germline V gene has CDR1 SGDLS and CDR2 YYNGEE. CDR3 length: 16 residues. The V gene end was trimmed by 5 bases and the J gene end by 0 bases; junction bases not matched to a gene: 8. CDR3 loop: CASSPSSGASTDTQYF. CDR3 nucleotides: TGTGCCAGCAGTCCCAGTAGCGGGGCTAGCACAGATACGCAGTATTTT.

The chain links TRBV7-9 to TRBJ2-5, with 11 bases identical to TRBD2. The length of the CDR3 is 17 residues. Germline V CDR1 and CDR2: SEHNR, FQNEAQ (reference sequence). V was pared by 2 bases and J by 3 bases, with 8 bases of the junction left unmatched. The CDR3 DNA is TGTGCCAGCAGCTTATATGGTGTTAGCGGGGGGGAAGAGACCCAGTACTTC. Amino acids: CASSLYGVSGGEETQYF. The full variable domain, completed using reference TRBV7-9 and TRBJ2-5, is DTGVSQNPRHKITKRGQNVTFRCDPISEHNRLYWYRQTLGQGPEFLTYFQNEAQLEKSRLLSDRFSAERPKGSFSTLEIQRTEQGDSAMYLCASSLYGVSGGEETQYFGPGTRLLVL.

In its sample, this clone was seen once. The chain employs TRBV7-3 and TRBJ2-2, with a weak D call TRBD1 (5 bases). Trimming removed 1 base at V and 6 bases at J, with 9 bases between. The germline V gene encodes CDR1 SGHTA and CDR2 FQGTGA. The CDR3 runs 14 residues. The CDR3 DNA is TGTGCCAGCAGCTTAAGCAGGGTAGCCGGGGAGCTGTTTTTT. Translating gives CASSLSRVAGELFF.

The chain employs TRBV19 and TRBJ1-1, with 7 bases matching TRBD1. The CDR3 consists of 17 residues. The V and J ends lost 0 bases and 1 base, in that order; junction bases with no gene match: 8. In germline, CDR1 is LNHDA, CDR2 SQIVND (reference sequence). DNA of the CDR3: TGTGCCAGTAGTATAGATGACAGGGTTACATCGAACACTGAAGCTTTCTTT. Protein: CASSIDDRVTSNTEAFF.

The chain joins TRBV19 to TRBJ1-3; D unclear. Germline CDR1 is LNHDA and CDR2 is SQIVND (reference sequence). The V and J ends lost 9 bases and 0 bases respectively, with 9 bases between them. The CDR3 runs to 13 residues. CDR3 protein: CASSAHSGNTIYF. CDR3 nucleotide sequence: TGTGCCAGCAGTGCACACTCTGGAAACACCATATATTTT.

The chain links TRBV7-9 to TRBJ1-1; D remains unclear. Deletions cut 5 bases from V and 5 bases from J, with 18 bases between. The CDR3 loop spans 15 amino acids. Germline V CDR1 and CDR2: SEHNR, FQNEAQ (reference sequence). The CDR3, as DNA: TGTGCCAGCAGCCCGCCCTTGAGGATGATGACTGAAGCTTTCTTT. Amino acid sequence: CASSPPLRMMTEAFF.

The chain joins TRBV30 to TRBJ2-2; tentatively, D is TRBD1 (5 bases). Per the germline V gene, CDR1 is GTSNPN and CDR2 is SVGIG (reference sequence). The CDR3 spans 17 residues. Trimming shortened V by 0 bases and J by 2 bases, and 16 bases separated the two germline ends. The CDR3 bases are TGTGCCTGGAGTGTACGGTTTCAGGGCCCAAACACCGGGGAGCTGTTTTTT. Its protein is CAWSVRFQGPNTGELFF.

The chain combines TRBV7-2 with TRBJ1-2, with TRBD1 identical over 10 bases. V trimming: 0 bases; J trimming: 8 bases; junction bases outside the gene matches: 3. The CDR3 has 14 residues. Germline-derived CDR1 and CDR2 are SGHTA and FQGNSA. The CDR3 loop is CASSLAGTGVGYTF. Here the CDR3 DNA reads TGTGCCAGCAGCTTAGCAGGGACAGGGGTCGGCTACACCTTC.

The CDR3 DNA is TGTGCCAGCAGCCGGTCGACAGGGACTTTTGGGCGAAATGAGCAGTTCTTC. It specifies CASSRSTGTFGRNEQFF. The rearrangement links TRBV11-2 to TRBJ2-1; maybe TRBD1 (7 bases). Trimming removed 5 bases from V and 7 bases from J, with 24 bases in between. This CDR3 contains 17 residues. Germline assignment: CDR1 SGHAT and CDR2 FQNNGV.

This rearrangement joins TRBV5-1 to TRBJ2-3, with TRBD2 identical over 15 bases. Germline V gene lookup returns CDR1 SGHRS and CDR2 YFSETQ. The V and J ends lost 3 bases and 0 bases, in that order; junction bases with no gene match: 5. The length of the CDR3 is 18 residues. The CDR3 DNA is TGCGCCAGCAGCTGGGGACTAGCGGGGGGCCCTAGCACAGATACGCAGTATTTT. It encodes CASSWGLAGGPSTDTQYF. The full variable domain, its missing parts supplied by reference TRBV5-1 and TRBJ2-3, is KAGVTQTPRYLIKTRGQQVTLSCSPISGHRSVSWYQQTPGQGLQFLFEYFSETQRNKGNFPGRFSGRQFSNSRSEMNVSTLELGDSALYLCASSWGLAGGPSTDTQYFGPGTRLTVL.

J is TRBJ2-1 and V is TRBV7-9, with TRBD1 identical over 8 bases. Trimming took 1 base from V and 8 from J; bases not matched to a gene: 4. Germline CDR1 is SEHNR and CDR2 is FQNEAQ (reference sequence). CDR3 length: 14 amino acids. The CDR3 DNA is TGTGCCAGCAGCTTAGGACAGGGGTTTTATGAGCAGTTCTTC. It translates to CASSLGQGFYEQFF.

The V call is TRBV19, the J call TRBJ1-5; D not certain. There are 14 residues in the CDR3. V was clipped by 4 bases and J by 5 bases, with 12 bases between them. Germline values: CDR1 LNHDA, CDR2 SQIVND (reference sequence). In DNA, the CDR3 is TGTGCCAGTAGTACGGGGAGGGAGGATCAGCCCCAGCATTTT. Its translation: CASSTGREDQPQHF.

The chain's CDR3 is CASSTETGQRKNTEAFF. The CDR3 nucleotides are TGTGCCAGTAGTACGGAAACCGGACAGCGAAAGAACACTGAAGCTTTCTTT. The genes are TRBV19 and TRBJ1-1, with a weak D call TRBD1 (6 bases). The CDR3 is 17 amino acids. Trimming removed 4 bases at V and 1 base at J, with 19 bases between. Germline V gene data show CDR1 as LNHDA and CDR2 as SQIVND (reference sequence).

The chain joins TRBV6-1 to TRBJ2-5; 10 nucleotides agree with TRBD1. The CDR3 sequence is 14 residues long. Trimming at V came to 5 bases and at J to 5 bases, leaving 5 bases not matched to a gene. CDR1 is MNHNS and CDR2 is SASEGT in the germline V gene. The CDR3, as DNA: TGTGCCAGCAGTACTTTGGACAGGGGGGAGACCCAGTACTTC. Its protein product is CASSTLDRGETQYF.

V and J are TRBV29-1 and TRBJ2-3; D remains ambiguous. Looked up from germline, CDR1 is SQVTM and CDR2 is ANQGSEA. Trimming removed 4 bases at V and 5 bases at J, with 10 bases between. This CDR3 comprises 12 residues. In DNA, the CDR3 is TGCAGCGTTGCGCCCCGAGGAGATACGCAGTATTTT. This encodes CSVAPRGDTQYF.

The rearrangement uses TRBV9 and TRBJ2-1, with TRBD2 as a possible D gene (5 bases). CDR3 length: 15 residues. Germline CDR1 and CDR2: SGDLS and YYNGEE. Deletions cut 1 base from V and 10 bases from J, with 18 bases between. CDR3 amino acids: CASSVLGLGYSEQFF. DNA for the CDR3: TGTGCCAGCAGCGTACTAGGACTGGGGTATTCAGAGCAGTTCTTC.

The J gene is TRBJ2-3, the V gene TRBV19; TRBD2 matches at 8 bases. The CDR3 has 15 residues. CDR1 LNHDA and CDR2 SQIVND come from the germline V gene (reference sequence). V gave up 6 bases and J gave up 3 bases; unmatched junction bases: 8. The CDR3 DNA reads as TGTGCCAGTAGCCCGGGAGGGGGGAGGACAGATACGCAGTATTTT. This sequence encodes CASSPGGGRTDTQYF. The complete variable domain, with remaining parts taken from reference TRBV19 and TRBJ2-3, reads DGGITQSPKYLFRKEGQNVTLSCEQNLNHDAMYWYRQDPGQGLRLIYYSQIVNDFQKGDIAEGYSVSREKKESFPLTVTSAQKNPTAFYLCASSPGGGRTDTQYFGPGTRLTVL.

This chain links TRBV7-2 with TRBJ2-2; 9 bases agree with TRBD1. This CDR3 spans 15 amino acids. Unmatched junction bases numbered 1, after V lost 5 bases and J lost 0 bases. In germline, CDR1 is SGHTA, CDR2 FQGNSA. The CDR3 DNA sequence: TGTGCCAGCAGCGGACAGGGGACGAACACCGGGGAGCTGTTTTTT. The encoded protein is CASSGQGTNTGELFF.

About this clone: One junction end does not reproduce the germline sequence, and a read error may be involved. The V and J genes are TRBV10-1 and TRBJ2-2; 16 bases fit TRBD2. Per the germline V gene, CDR1 is WNHNN and CDR2 is SYGVQD (reference sequence). This CDR3 region has 19 residues. In DNA form, the CDR3 reads TGCGCCAGCACCCCAACTGGGACTAGCGGGGGGGCCCGCCACCGGGGAGCTGTTTTT. This translates into CASTPTGTSGGARHRGAVF.

This clone was counted once. The rearrangement joins TRBV19 to TRBJ1-2, with D maybe TRBD1 (5 bases). Trimming left V 0 bases short and J 3 bases short, with 8 bases between. Germline V gene sequence: CDR1 LNHDA, CDR2 SQIVND (reference sequence). The CDR3 is made up of 14 amino acids. The CDR3 coding sequence is TGTGCCAGTAGTATAGACGGGGGACACTATGGCTACACCTTC. Residues: CASSIDGGHYGYTF.

The chain couples TRBV5-1 to TRBJ2-1; possible D gene TRBD1, 5 bases. Germline CDR1 is SGHRS and CDR2 is YFSETQ. The CDR3 length is 16 residues. The ends were cut back, 0 bases at V and 7 bases at J, with 17 bases in the middle. The DNA of the CDR3 is TGCGCCAGCAGCTTGGCCCCGACAGTCGAGCATAATGAGCAGTTCTTC. Its protein is CASSLAPTVEHNEQFF.

This clone has only one observation. V and J are TRBV29-1 and TRBJ2-7; D perhaps matches TRBD1 (6 bases). The CDR3 has 15 residues. The germline CDR1 and CDR2 sequences are SQVTM and ANQGSEA. V lost 0 bases and J 3 bases, leaving 15 bases between the germline ends. The CDR3 spells CSVEDPGAGDYEQYF. As DNA, the CDR3 is TGCAGCGTTGAAGATCCTGGCGCAGGGGACTACGAGCAGTACTTC.

The genes are TRBV27 and TRBJ2-2; tentative D call: TRBD2 (6 bases). V lost 5 bases and J lost 4, with 11 bases in between. Germline V lookup: CDR1 MNHEY, CDR2 SMNVEV (reference sequence). This CDR3 spans 14 amino acids. CDR3 bases: TGTGCCAGCAGTGGGGCGGGGAGCACCGGGGAGCTGTTTTTT. Residues: CASSGAGSTGELFF.

The chain recombines TRBV30 with TRBJ2-7, with 8 positions matching TRBD1. Germline lookup yields CDR1 GTSNPN and CDR2 SVGIG (reference sequence). V shed 2 bases, J shed 3 bases, and the junction held 3 bases outside the gene matches. The CDR3 is 13 amino acids. CDR3 residues: CAWSPDRGYEQYF. The CDR3 DNA is TGTGCCTGGAGTCCTGACAGGGGCTACGAGCAGTACTTC. The full variable domain, in which reference TRBV30 and TRBJ2-7 provide the parts outside the CDR3, is SQTIHQWPATLVQPVGSPLSLECTVEGTSNPNLYWYRQAAGRGLQLLFYSVGIGQISSEVPQNLSASRPQDRQFILSSKKLLLSDSGFYLCAWSPDRGYEQYFGPGTRLTVT.

The chain has TRBV27 and TRBJ1-1; 7 bases map to TRBD1. The CDR3 has 15 residues. CDR1 is MNHEY, CDR2 SMNVEV, per germline (reference sequence). Unmatched junction bases numbered 9, after V lost 3 bases and J lost 5 bases. The CDR3 nucleotides are TGTGCCAGCAGTTTTCAGGGGGAGGATTGGACTGAAGCTTTCTTT. Its protein is CASSFQGEDWTEAFF.

This rearrangement joins TRBV7-9 to TRBJ1-1, with TRBD1 matching 7 bases. Unmatched junction bases numbered 4, after V lost 5 bases and J lost 1 base. The germline V gene encodes CDR1 SEHNR and CDR2 FQNEAQ (reference sequence). The CDR3 has 14 amino acids. CDR3 coding DNA: TGTGCCAGCAGCCCGGACAGGAGGAACACTGAAGCTTTCTTT. Translation: CASSPDRRNTEAFF.

V and J are TRBV7-9 and TRBJ1-1; 8 bases agree with TRBD1. The CDR3 sequence is 11 residues long. V was clipped by 5 bases and J by 8 bases; unmatched bases: 1. Germline CDR1 SEHNR, CDR2 FQNEAQ (reference sequence). CDR3 in DNA: TGTGCCAGCAGCCGGGACAGGGAAGCTTTCTTT. This sequence encodes CASSRDREAFF.

V is TRBV19 and J is TRBJ1-3; 8 nucleotides match TRBD1. With 7 bases clipped from V and 4 bases from J, the junction kept 6 bases outside the gene matches. Per the germline V gene, CDR1 is LNHDA and CDR2 is SQIVND (reference sequence). The CDR3 is 14 amino acids. The CDR3 region has the DNA TGTGCCAGTACTCCCGGGACAGGCGGAAACACCATATATTTT. Translating it yields CASTPGTGGNTIYF.

J is TRBJ2-7 and V is TRBV5-6; D may be TRBD2 (5 bases). There are 15 residues in the CDR3. Deletions cut 0 bases from V and 2 bases from J, with 12 bases between. Germline V lookup: CDR1 SGHDT, CDR2 YYEEEE. The CDR3 region has the DNA TGTGCCAGCAGCTTGGGGCGAGGGAATCCCTACGAGCAGTACTTC. This codes for CASSLGRGNPYEQYF. Drawing the rest from reference TRBV5-6 and TRBJ2-7, the complete variable domain is DAGVTQSPTHLIKTRGQQVTLRCSPKSGHDTVSWYQQALGQGPQFIFQYYEEEERQRGNFPDRFSGHQFPNYSSELNVNALLLGDSALYLCASSLGRGNPYEQYFGPGTRLTVT.

CDR3 sequence (DNA): TGTGCCAGTAGTGGACAGGCGAACACTGAAGCTTTCTTT. This translates into CASSGQANTEAFF. The gene calls are TRBV19 and TRBJ1-1; 7 nucleotides match TRBD1. The germline V gene has CDR1 LNHDA and CDR2 SQIVND (reference sequence). Trimming at V came to 5 bases and at J to 1 base, leaving 1 base not matched to a gene. The CDR3 extends over 13 amino acids.